Below, 32 T cell receptor beta chains from the same sample are listed, as sequenced in a study of OX40 agonist ivuxolimab in advanced cancers. Libraries were prepared by immunoSEQ multiplex PCR; TCRdb keeps only in-frame clonotypes and omits some of them. Among about 24,000 clones listed, approximately 86% were seen once. The specimen comprised CD4+ or CD8+ T cells sorted from blood, sampled in a trial of the OX40 agonist ivuxolimab. Receptor source: an adult with an advanced solid tumor such as melanoma, head and neck, liver or kidney cancer.

J is TRBJ1-1 and V is TRBV5-1; 9 bases align to TRBD1. The CDR3 spans 17 residues. Germline CDR1 SGHRS, CDR2 YFSETQ. Trimming at V came to 2 bases and at J to 0 bases, leaving 8 bases not matched to a gene. CDR3 in DNA: TGCGCCAGCAGCTTCGGGACAGGGATGGGTATGAACACTGAAGCTTTCTTT. This gives the protein CASSFGTGMGMNTEAFF.

The rearrangement uses TRBV6-4 and TRBJ2-1; 10 nucleotides agree with TRBD2. J gave up 1 base and V 4 bases, and 1 base lay outside the gene matches. Germline V CDR1 and CDR2: MRHNA, SNTAGT. CDR3 length: 15 residues. This CDR3 reads CASSVAGGSYNEQFF. The CDR3 coding sequence is TGTGCCAGCAGTGTAGCGGGAGGATCCTACAATGAGCAGTTCTTC.

J is TRBJ2-1 and V is TRBV9; 8 bases are a match to TRBD2. The V gene's germline CDR1 is SGDLS and CDR2 YYNGEE. This CDR3 is built from 15 residues. Trimming removed 0 bases from V and 4 bases from J; junction bases left unmatched: 3. The DNA of the CDR3 is TGTGCCAGCAGCGTAGCCAGCGGGGGATACAATGAGCAGTTCTTC. Its translation is CASSVASGGYNEQFF.

CDR3 protein: CASSVAQGSETQYF. In nucleotides, the CDR3 is TGTGCCAGCAGCGTAGCTCAGGGTTCGGAGACCCAGTACTTC. The rearrangement joins TRBV9 to TRBJ2-5, with a possible D match to TRBD1 (5 bases). The V end lost 0 bases, the J end lost 5 bases, and 11 bases lay between the germline ends. The CDR3 is 14 residues long. CDR1 and CDR2 (germline): SGDLS, YYNGEE.

CDR3 DNA sequence: TGTGCCAGCAGGCGAATGGGGGCTAATGAAAAACTGTTTTTT. It translates to CASRRMGANEKLFF. The chain joins TRBV7-9 to TRBJ1-4; TRBD1 is a possible D gene (5 bases). This CDR3 has 14 residues. Germline assignment: CDR1 SEHNR and CDR2 FQNEAQ (reference sequence). Trimming took off 6 bases at V and 3 bases at J, with 11 bases between the two ends.

The chain recombines TRBV19 with TRBJ1-1, with D unclear. Germline V gives CDR1 LNHDA, CDR2 SQIVND (reference sequence). V was cut by 6 bases and J by 6 bases, with 17 bases left in between. The CDR3 consists of 14 residues. CDR3 sequence (DNA): TGTGCCAGTAGCCCGGGTCCCGGCTTCGCTGAAGCTTTCTTT. It yields the protein CASSPGPGFAEAFF.

The chain couples TRBV6-5 to TRBJ1-3; D not certain. Trimming left V 10 bases short and J 4 bases short, with 11 bases between. Germline V gene lookup returns CDR1 MNHEY and CDR2 SVGAGI. The CDR3 is made up of 12 amino acids. CDR3 protein: CATVGLGNTIYF. CDR3 DNA: TGTGCCACCGTAGGACTCGGAAACACCATATATTTT.

The chain carries TRBV4-1 and TRBJ2-7; TRBD1 or TRBD2 may be the D gene (5 bases each). CDR1 is MGHRA and CDR2 is YSYEKL in the germline V gene. Trimming took off 4 bases at V and 5 bases at J, with 12 bases between the two ends. The CDR3 contains 13 residues. The CDR3 DNA follows: TGCGCCAGCAGCCTGGGACCCAAGGACGAGCAGTACTTC. Translating gives CASSLGPKDEQYF.

The V gene is TRBV2, the J gene TRBJ1-5; 8 bases map to TRBD1. J lost 3 bases, V lost 5 bases, and 15 bases had no gene match. The CDR3 contains 18 residues. Germline CDR1 reads SNHLY; CDR2 reads FYNNEI. CDR3 protein: CASSMDRVRARSNQPQHF. CDR3 sequence (DNA): TGTGCCAGCAGTATGGACAGGGTTCGCGCGCGCTCCAATCAGCCCCAGCATTTT.

The chain carries TRBV9 and TRBJ1-2; TRBD1 matches 11 bases. The trim removed 3 bases at V and 7 bases at J, leaving 8 bases unmatched. The CDR3 runs 15 residues. Germline V lookup: CDR1 SGDLS, CDR2 YYNGEE. CDR3 protein: CASSGPGQGGFGYTF. DNA of the CDR3: TGTGCCAGCAGCGGGCCGGGACAGGGGGGCTTTGGCTACACCTTC.

J is TRBJ1-1 and V is TRBV6-1; 7 bases are a match to TRBD1. The V gene's germline CDR1 is MNHNS and CDR2 SASEGT. The CDR3 covers 13 residues. With 6 bases clipped from V and 3 bases from J, the junction kept 4 bases outside the gene matches. CDR3 in DNA: TGTGCCAGCAGGACGACAGGGTACACTGAAGCTTTCTTT. Translating gives CASRTTGYTEAFF.

The V call is TRBV19, the J call TRBJ1-1, with D perhaps TRBD1 (5 bases). This CDR3 region has 13 residues. Germline V gene data show CDR1 as LNHDA and CDR2 as SQIVND (reference sequence). V was clipped by 1 base and J by 5 bases, with 8 bases between them. The CDR3 nucleotides read TGTGCCAGTAGTATAGCGGGGGGTACTGAAGCTTTCTTT. This translates into CASSIAGGTEAFF.

This chain uses TRBV29-1 with TRBJ2-5; TRBD1 agrees at 10 bases. This CDR3 is built from 15 residues. The germline CDR1 and CDR2 sequences are SQVTM and ANQGSEA. The trim removed 2 bases at V and 4 bases at J, leaving 7 bases unmatched. CDR3 region: CSVEQGDRGPETQYF. The CDR3 nucleotides read TGCAGCGTTGAACAGGGGGACAGGGGTCCAGAGACCCAGTACTTC.

The chain is built from TRBV4-1 and TRBJ2-7; 9 bases match TRBD1. The CDR3 contains 15 residues. V dropped 3 bases and J dropped 3; count of bases not matched to a gene: 6. Germline lookup yields CDR1 MGHRA and CDR2 YSYEKL. CDR3 loop: CASSQIQGASYEQYF. CDR3 coding DNA: TGCGCCAGCAGCCAGATACAGGGGGCTAGCTACGAGCAGTACTTC.

This clone occurred once. The chain links TRBV7-9 to TRBJ1-1; a possible D gene is TRBD1 (5 bases). CDR1 is SEHNR, CDR2 FQNEAQ, per germline (reference sequence). There are 15 residues in the CDR3. Trimming stripped 6 bases from V and 1 base from J, with 15 bases between. For the CDR3, the DNA is TGTGCCAGCAGTGGGACCCTCCCGGGGAACACTGAAGCTTTCTTT. It encodes CASSGTLPGNTEAFF.

The chain uses TRBV29-1 and TRBJ2-1; 8 positions match TRBD2. CDR1 SQVTM and CDR2 ANQGSEA come from the germline V gene. This CDR3 comprises 16 residues. V lost 2 bases to trimming and J lost 5 bases; unmatched junction nucleotides: 11. The CDR3 reads CSVEPTGERGNNEQFF. DNA for the CDR3: TGCAGCGTTGAACCGACTGGGGAGCGGGGGAACAATGAGCAGTTCTTC.

The chain joins TRBV30 to TRBJ2-7; 8 nucleotides line up with TRBD2. This CDR3 region has 14 residues. V dropped 3 bases and J dropped 4; count of bases not matched to a gene: 8. Germline assignment: CDR1 GTSNPN and CDR2 SVGIG (reference sequence). In nucleotides, the CDR3 is TGTGCCTGGAGCGCCGTCGGGGGGGTATACGAGCAGTACTTC. It translates to CAWSAVGGVYEQYF.

The chain links TRBV5-4 to TRBJ2-7; TRBD2 matches at 7 bases. This CDR3 has 15 amino acids. Trimming at V came to 3 bases and at J to 1 base, leaving 7 bases not matched to a gene. Germline V gives CDR1 SGHNT, CDR2 YYREEE (reference sequence). CDR3 sequence reads: CASSSGLTSSYEQYF. The CDR3 DNA sequence: TGTGCCAGCAGCTCGGGACTAACTTCATCCTACGAGCAGTACTTC.

This chain connects TRBV5-1 to TRBJ1-2; D is uncertain. Germline V gene lookup returns CDR1 SGHRS and CDR2 YFSETQ. CDR3 length equals 14 residues. Trimming took off 4 bases at V and 2 bases at J, with 12 bases between the two ends. CDR3 residues: CASSINTANYGYTF. The DNA of the CDR3 is TGCGCCAGCAGCATAAATACCGCCAACTATGGCTACACCTTC.

The CDR3 loop reads CASSLGLRAGEAFF. CDR3 coding DNA: TGTGCCAGCAGCTTGGGGCTGAGGGCAGGTGAAGCTTTCTTT. The chain employs TRBV11-2 and TRBJ1-1, with D possibly TRBD1 on 5 matching bases. Germline V gene sequence: CDR1 SGHAT, CDR2 FQNNGV. There are 14 residues in the CDR3. V was shortened by 3 bases and J by 7 bases, with 15 bases between the two germline ends.

The chain combines TRBV2 with TRBJ1-1; tentatively, D is TRBD1 (6 bases). Germline values: CDR1 SNHLY, CDR2 FYNNEI. The V end lost 4 bases, the J end lost 1 base, and 10 bases lay between the germline ends. The CDR3 extends over 14 amino acids. This chain's CDR3 is CASSGGGGNTEAFF. CDR3 DNA sequence: TGTGCCAGCAGTGGGGGAGGGGGGAACACTGAAGCTTTCTTT.

The chain links TRBV7-6 to TRBJ2-2; the match to TRBD1 covers 11 bases. This CDR3 is built from 15 residues. With V trimmed by 5 bases and J by 7 bases, 6 bases remained unmatched. Per the germline V gene, CDR1 is SGHVS and CDR2 is FNYEAQ. CDR3 DNA: TGTGCCAGCAGCCTCGGACAGGGGGCTAGCGGGGAGCTGTTTTTT. Its translation is CASSLGQGASGELFF.

The chain joins TRBV30 to TRBJ1-2; D gene uncertain. With 2 bases removed from V and 3 bases from J, the gap between germline ends came to 10 bases. The length of the CDR3 is 13 residues. Germline V CDR1 and CDR2: GTSNPN, SVGIG (reference sequence). CDR3: CAWSSGLDYGYTF. CDR3 nucleotides: TGTGCCTGGAGTTCGGGGTTAGACTATGGCTACACCTTC.

The rearrangement joins TRBV30 to TRBJ2-7; the D gene is possibly TRBD1 (6 bases). In germline, CDR1 is GTSNPN, CDR2 SVGIG (reference sequence). The CDR3 contains 13 residues. Trimming removed 0 bases from V and 3 bases from J, with 9 bases in between. CDR3: CAWSVEDSYEQYF. The CDR3 region has the DNA TGTGCCTGGAGTGTCGAGGACAGCTACGAGCAGTACTTC. The whole variable domain, remainder taken from reference TRBV30 and TRBJ2-7, is SQTIHQWPATLVQPVGSPLSLECTVEGTSNPNLYWYRQAAGRGLQLLFYSVGIGQISSEVPQNLSASRPQDRQFILSSKKLLLSDSGFYLCAWSVEDSYEQYFGPGTRLTVT.

This chain uses TRBV6-1 with TRBJ2-3; unclear D gene. V gave up 10 bases and J gave up 2 bases, with 19 bases separating them. The germline V gene has CDR1 MNHNS and CDR2 SASEGT. CDR3 length: 15 residues. The CDR3 DNA follows: TGTGCCACCAAACCTTCCGAAGGGAACACAGATACGCAGTATTTT. Protein sequence: CATKPSEGNTDTQYF.

The chain couples TRBV30 to TRBJ2-1; D gene ambiguous. This CDR3 spans 14 amino acids. V lost 3 bases to trimming and J lost 1 base, with 10 bases between them. CDR1 is GTSNPN, CDR2 SVGIG, per germline (reference sequence). The CDR3 nucleotides are TGTGCCTGGAGGGCCCTAGGATCCTACAATGAGCAGTTCTTC. Residues: CAWRALGSYNEQFF.

This rearrangement joins TRBV4-1 to TRBJ2-1; possibly TRBD1 for D (7 bases). Between the trimmed V and J ends, which lost 3 bases and 7 bases, there was a span of 16 bases. Germline loops: CDR1 MGHRA, CDR2 YSYEKL. This CDR3 is built from 15 residues. The CDR3 nucleotides read TGCGCCAGCAGCCAGGAGGGACAGTGGAGTAATGAGCAGTTCTTC. Its protein is CASSQEGQWSNEQFF.

Sample share makes this clone medium-sized (0.01 to 0.1%). The chain couples TRBV27 to TRBJ2-7; D tentatively reads TRBD1 or TRBD2 (5 bases each). V lost 5 bases to trimming and J lost 7 bases, with 12 bases between them. CDR1 and CDR2 (germline): MNHEY, SMNVEV (reference sequence). The CDR3 extends over 12 amino acids. For the CDR3, the DNA is TGTGCCAGCAGTCCGCAGGGCGGGGAGCAGTACTTC. Protein product: CASSPQGGEQYF.

The count of this clone is one. This sequence joins TRBV9 and TRBJ2-5; no clear D. Germline V gene lookup returns CDR1 SGDLS and CDR2 YYNGEE. The CDR3 extends over 13 amino acids. Trimming removed 4 bases from V and 3 bases from J, with 10 bases in between. CDR3 in DNA: TGTGCCAGCAGCCCTTGGGCAGAAGAGACCCAGTACTTC. Translated: CASSPWAEETQYF.

This clone was seen a few times. The chain links TRBV10-1 to TRBJ1-5, with D tentatively TRBD1 (5 bases). The CDR3 contains 13 residues. CDR1 is WNHNN, CDR2 SYGVQD, per germline (reference sequence). V was pared by 3 bases and J by 6 bases, with 9 bases between. CDR3 sequence reads: CASSEAGGQPQHF. The CDR3 DNA reads as TGCGCCAGCAGTGAAGCTGGGGGTCAGCCCCAGCATTTT.

The rearrangement uses TRBV5-5 and TRBJ1-2, with D unresolved. Trimming left V 0 bases short and J 2 bases short, with 11 bases between. The CDR3 has 15 residues. Germline loops: CDR1 SGHKS, CDR2 YYEKEE (reference sequence). The CDR3 spells CASSLGPGINYGYTF. For the CDR3, the DNA is TGTGCCAGCAGCTTGGGGCCGGGAATCAACTATGGCTACACCTTC.

V gene TRBV19 combines with J gene TRBJ2-2, with 11 bases matching TRBD2. The CDR3 extends over 14 amino acids. Germline V gene data show CDR1 as LNHDA and CDR2 as SQIVND (reference sequence). V shed 8 bases, J shed 1 base, and the junction held 0 bases outside the gene matches. The CDR3 protein is CASGTSGNTGELFF. CDR3 bases: TGTGCCAGTGGGACTAGCGGGAACACCGGGGAGCTGTTTTTT. The full variable domain, completed using reference TRBV19 and TRBJ2-2, is DGGITQSPKYLFRKEGQNVTLSCEQNLNHDAMYWYRQDPGQGLRLIYYSQIVNDFQKGDIAEGYSVSREKKESFPLTVTSAQKNPTAFYLCASGTSGNTGELFFGEGSRLTVL.